This paragraph covers one T cell receptor (beta chain) sequence. Which antigen it targets is not known. The input lacks base qualities; no much larger clone sits a single base away. Trimming costs V 5 bases and J 6 bases, and their ends lie 10 bases apart. The CDR3 covers 12 residues, taking in both the cysteine and the phenylalanine. Only CDR3 DNA is held: 36 bases, read in frame from base 1. The germline V gene (reference sequence) provides CDR1 LNHDA and CDR2 SQIVND. TCR beta CDR3 regions were amplified from RNA transcripts for repertoire sequencing. HTBI primers and the Qiagen OneStep RT-PCR kit were used in a first-round RT-PCR, which was followed by a second-round multiplex PCR, size selection and purification. Libraries were sequenced on an Illumina HiSeq2000 using paired-end 100 bp reads. In the source study's methods: Reads were processed with SOAPnuke, discarding reads with adapters, uncalled bases, mean Phred below 15, or no exact constant-primer or identifier match. COPE v1.2.5 was used to merge the high-quality paired reads. Each unique nucleotide sequence was defined as a clonotype, and clonotypes were aligned to IMGT TRB V, D and J references with MiTCR v1.1. The analysis was limited to V-J combinations with a frequency above 0.0001, which together covered roughly 99% of repertoires. A TCR clonal expansion and chaos score per V-J combination was defined as the ratio of F50 clonal expansion to chaos observed in the TCRdist matrix. Welch's t-statistics and random forest were used to reduce features to about 14 V-J combinations, which were fed into a naive Bayes classifier. Thyroid-blood repertoire similarity was quantified with the Morisita-Horn index. TCRdb reprocessed the public reads (quality trimming at Q25 with fastp, clone calling with MiXCR) and kept in-frame beta chains. Duplicate CDR3 protein sequences are folded into a single record with the most common DNA and genes. The V and J calls follow TCRdb's processing rather than the paper's. The table for this sample lists some 380,000 distinct CDR3 sequences; 15% to 19% of them were counted only once. The ten top clones hold approximately 7% of the sample.

This specimen comes from a study of Graves' ophthalmopathy and Graves' hyperthyroidism (dated 2018 in TCRdb). Notes on the research overall: Peripheral blood was collected at initial diagnosis, before any treatment. To explore V-J signatures distinguishing ophthalmopathy from hyperthyroidism, a discovery set of roughly 98 patients (more than 40 ophthalmopathy, 55 to 60 stable hyperthyroidism) was enrolled. For independent validation, a separate cohort was made up of approximately 18 hyperthyroidism patients plus 17 patients who later progressed from hyperthyroidism to ophthalmopathy. In several hyperthyroidism patients, the T-cell repertoires found in thyroid tissue were compared with those found in blood. Following sample collection, hyperthyroidism patients were given methimazole at a starting dose of 30 mg daily, and ophthalmopathy patients were given high-dose intravenous methylprednisolone. In total, 135 blood samples were TCR-sequenced: approximately 42 ophthalmopathy, roughly 80 hyperthyroidism and about 17 hyperthyroidism-to-ophthalmopathy patients. The 75 to 100 discovery patients were randomly split 7:3 into training and test sets. The study used signatures of the TCR beta repertoire to tell Graves' ophthalmopathy apart from Graves' hyperthyroidism and to predict which patients would progress to ophthalmopathy.

Study-wide conclusions, independent of this receptor: Sample size was not statistically predetermined, and group allocation was not concealed from the investigators. In cross-validation, the 13-signature model distinguished ophthalmopathy from stable hyperthyroidism with less than 90% sensitivity and 81.08% specificity, while in the test set the corresponding values were roughly 80% and 75%. Most expanded thyroid clonotypes with a frequency above 0.001 also appeared in blood, which suggests that blood repertoires may reflect the immune response in the thyroid. In validation, the model predicted ophthalmopathy progression with roughly 68% sensitivity and roughly 72% specificity; roughly 11 predicted patients were CT-confirmed with GO in a median of 6.5 months.

Hyperthyroidism was defined as stable when no progression to ophthalmopathy occurred within 18 months of follow-up. Hyperthyroidism patients were newly diagnosed, were aged 18 to 65 years, and had a disease duration under 2 months. Anyone with other autoimmune diseases, uncontrolled infections, pregnancy or lactation was excluded from the study. Diagnosis relied on clinical symptoms, serum thyroxine, TRAb, thyroid ultrasound and orbital computed tomography. PBMCs were isolated from about 10 ml of fresh peripheral blood by Ficoll-Paque density gradient centrifugation. Total RNA was extracted using Trizol reagent, and RNA quality was checked on an Agilent 2100 Bioanalyzer.

The origin of this receptor is a woman aged 18-29 years with stable Graves' hyperthyroidism. Donor details come from another sample of the same person, matched by shared clones. The specimen sequenced was peripheral blood. The chain joins TRBV19 to TRBJ1-2, with no confidently assigned D gene. Here is the DNA: TGTGCCAGTAGTTTAGTACGAGATGGCTACACCTTC. It encodes CASSLVRDGYTF.